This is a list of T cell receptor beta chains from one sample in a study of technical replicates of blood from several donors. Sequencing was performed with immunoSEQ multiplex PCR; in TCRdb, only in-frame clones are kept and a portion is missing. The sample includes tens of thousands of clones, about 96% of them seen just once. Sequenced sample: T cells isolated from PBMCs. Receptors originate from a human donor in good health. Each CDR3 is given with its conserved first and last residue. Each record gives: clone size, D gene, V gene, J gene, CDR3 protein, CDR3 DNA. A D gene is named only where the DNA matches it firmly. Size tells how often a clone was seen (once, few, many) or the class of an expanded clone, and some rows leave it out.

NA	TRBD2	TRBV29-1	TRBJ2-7	CSVVNAGGPGGEQYF	TGCAGCGTTGTAAATGCGGGAGGTCCGGGAGGGGAGCAGTACTTC
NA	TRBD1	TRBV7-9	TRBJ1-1	CASSLSGPGGTEAFF	TGTGCCAGCAGCTTGAGCGGGCCAGGGGGCACTGAAGCTTTCTTT
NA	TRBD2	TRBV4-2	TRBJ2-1	CASSQGAERGGLYNEQFF	TGTGCCAGCAGCCAGGGGGCGGAGCGGGGGGGCCTCTACAATGAGCAGTTCTTC
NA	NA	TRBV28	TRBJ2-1	CASSLLAYNEQFF	TGTGCCAGCAGTTTATTAGCTTACAATGAGCAGTTCTTC
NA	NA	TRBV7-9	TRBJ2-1	CASSLGVLGGSGTNNEQFF	TGTGCCAGCAGCTTAGGGGTTCTTGGGGGCAGCGGGACAAACAATGAGCAGTTCTTC
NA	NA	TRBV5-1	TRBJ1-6	CASRWGPVVDSPLHF	TGCGCCAGCAGATGGGGGCCGGTGGTGGATTCACCCCTCCACTTT
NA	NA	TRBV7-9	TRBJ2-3	CASSLGVSGADTQYF	TGTGCCAGCAGCTTAGGAGTCTCGGGGGCAGATACGCAGTATTTT
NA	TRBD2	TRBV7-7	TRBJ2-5	CASSLGSGIGETQYF	TGTGCCAGCAGCTTAGGTAGCGGGATTGGGGAGACCCAGTACTTC
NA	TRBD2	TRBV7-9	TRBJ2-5	CASRDGTSGSVETQYF	TGTGCCAGCAGGGACGGGACTAGCGGGAGTGTCGAGACCCAGTACTTC
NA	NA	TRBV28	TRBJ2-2	CASSRLGMAGELFF	TGTGCCAGCAGCCGACTAGGGATGGCCGGGGAGCTGTTTTTT
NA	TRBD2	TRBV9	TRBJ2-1	CASSAGLAGYNEQFF	TGTGCCAGCAGCGCGGGACTAGCGGGCTACAATGAGCAGTTCTTC
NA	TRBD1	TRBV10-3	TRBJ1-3	CAIRRQGVSGNTIYF	TGTGCCATCAGAAGACAGGGTGTTTCTGGAAACACCATATATTTT
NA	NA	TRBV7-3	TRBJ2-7	CASSLIRGEQYF	TGTGCCAGCAGCTTAATCCGGGGCGAGCAGTACTTC
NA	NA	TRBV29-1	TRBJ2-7	CSVVGQGAFEQYF	TGCAGCGTTGTGGGTCAGGGCGCGTTCGAGCAGTACTTC
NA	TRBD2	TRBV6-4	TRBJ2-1	CASSDSRTRIYNEQFF	TGTGCCAGCAGTGACTCAAGGACTAGAATTTACAATGAGCAGTTCTTC
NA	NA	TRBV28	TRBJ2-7	CASSFGNEQYF	TGTGCCAGCAGTTTCGGGAACGAGCAGTACTTC
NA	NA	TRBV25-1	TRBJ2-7	CASSETDRSYEQYF	TGTGCCAGCAGTGAGACCGACAGATCCTACGAGCAGTACTTC
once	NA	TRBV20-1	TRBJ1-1	CSALTQGIAFF	TGCAGTGCTCTGACCCAGGGGATAGCTTTCTTT
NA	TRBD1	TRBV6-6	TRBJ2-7	CASTGTGGLLTYEQYF	TGTGCCAGCACTGGGACAGGGGGCTTACTTACCTACGAGCAGTACTTC
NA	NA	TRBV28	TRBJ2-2	CASSFNRELFF	TGTGCCAGCAGTTTTAATAGGGAGCTGTTTTTT
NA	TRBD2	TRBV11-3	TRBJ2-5	CASSSRLAGIETQYF	TGTGCCAGCAGCTCAAGACTAGCCGGGATAGAGACCCAGTACTTC
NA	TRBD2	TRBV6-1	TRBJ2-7	CASSERGSGSEQYF	TGTGCCAGCAGTGAACGAGGTAGCGGGAGCGAGCAGTACTTC
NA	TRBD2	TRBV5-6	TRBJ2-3	CASSLSRTSGESF	TGTGCCAGCAGCTTGTCACGGACTAGCGGGGAGTCATTT
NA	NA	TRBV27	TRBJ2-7	CASSLTGVPYEQYF	TGTGCCAGCAGTTTAACGGGAGTCCCCTACGAGCAGTACTTC
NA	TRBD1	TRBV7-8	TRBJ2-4	CASSAPTGGRKNIQYF	TGTGCCAGCAGCGCTCCAACAGGGGGGAGAAAAAACATTCAGTACTTC
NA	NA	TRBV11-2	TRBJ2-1	CASSWRDGGPYNEQFF	TGTGCCAGCAGCTGGAGGGACGGGGGGCCTTACAATGAGCAGTTCTTC
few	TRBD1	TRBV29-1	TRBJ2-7	CSVTGTGASYEQYF	TGCAGCGTCACCGGGACAGGGGCCTCCTACGAGCAGTACTTC
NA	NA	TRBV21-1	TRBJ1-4	CASSPHPGQGEREKLFF	TGTGCCAGCAGTCCACACCCGGGACAGGGGGAACGGGAAAAACTGTTTTTT
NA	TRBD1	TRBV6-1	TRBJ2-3	CATRDSFTDTQYF	TGTGCCACCCGGGACAGTTTCACAGATACGCAGTATTTT
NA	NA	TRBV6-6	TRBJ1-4	CASSYSRKTTNEKLFF	TGTGCCAGCAGTTACTCCAGAAAAACAACTAATGAAAAACTGTTTTTT
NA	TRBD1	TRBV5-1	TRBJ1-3	CASSPGTGGNTIYF	TGCGCCAGCAGCCCCGGGACAGGGGGAAACACCATATATTTT
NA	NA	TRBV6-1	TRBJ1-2	CASSRDSYYGYTF	TGTGCCAGCAGTCGTGACAGCTACTATGGCTACACCTTC
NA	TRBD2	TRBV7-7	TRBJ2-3	CASSLGLSSGDTQYF	TGTGCTAGCAGCTTAGGCCTTTCTAGCGGGGATACGCAGTATTTT
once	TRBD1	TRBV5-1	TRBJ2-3	CASSFGDRATDTQYF	TGCGCCAGCAGCTTCGGCGACAGGGCCACAGATACGCAGTATTTT
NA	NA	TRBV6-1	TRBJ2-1	CASSQNYEQFF	TGTGCCAGCAGTCAAAACTATGAGCAGTTCTTC
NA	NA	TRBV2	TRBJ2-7	CASTQGSYEQYF	TGTGCCAGCACACAGGGCTCCTACGAGCAGTACTTC
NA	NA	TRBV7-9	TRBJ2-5	CASSPPGETQYF	TGTGCCAGCAGCCCACCCGGGGAGACCCAGTACTTC